The clone carrying this T cell receptor (beta chain) was detected only a few times. Its target is not known. These data originate in a study of cytomegalovirus exposure and HLA in healthy donors. While the first cohort had 650 to 850 subjects, the donors belonged to the separate validation cohort of roughly 130 subjects. Germline V gene sequence: CDR1 SGHAT, CDR2 FQNNGV. The CDR3 has 16 residues. V was pared by 5 bases and J by 1 base, with 9 bases of the junction left unmatched. Some clones are missing from TCRdb's copy, which holds only in-frame ones; the method was immunoSEQ multiplex PCR. Of about 170,000 clones in the sample, 95% to 97% were seen once. Whole-study findings and limits: Despite most TCR sequences being rare, some public TCRs occurred in many donors. Cytomegalovirus-associated TCR beta chains were listed, numbering approximately 150.

What was sequenced was PBMCs. The J gene is TRBJ2-7, the V gene TRBV11-2; 9 bases line up with TRBD1. The receptor's source is a woman under 30 in good health and CMV-seronegative. The CDR3 region has the DNA TGTGCCAGCAGCGCCGACCGGGACAGGGTTTCCTACGAGCAGTACTTC. Translated: CASSADRDRVSYEQYF.